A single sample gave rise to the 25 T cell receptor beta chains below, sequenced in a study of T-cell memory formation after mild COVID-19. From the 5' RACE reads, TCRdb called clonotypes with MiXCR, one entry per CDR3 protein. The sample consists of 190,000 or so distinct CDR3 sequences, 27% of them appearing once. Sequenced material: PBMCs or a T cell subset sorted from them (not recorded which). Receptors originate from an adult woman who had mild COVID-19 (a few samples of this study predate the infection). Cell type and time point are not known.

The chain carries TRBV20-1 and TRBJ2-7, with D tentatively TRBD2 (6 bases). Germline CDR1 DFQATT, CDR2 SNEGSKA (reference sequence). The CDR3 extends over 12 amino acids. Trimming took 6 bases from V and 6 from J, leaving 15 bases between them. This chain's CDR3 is CSADSGVGEQYF. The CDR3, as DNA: TGCAGTGCCGACTCGGGGGTAGGCGAGCAGTACTTC.

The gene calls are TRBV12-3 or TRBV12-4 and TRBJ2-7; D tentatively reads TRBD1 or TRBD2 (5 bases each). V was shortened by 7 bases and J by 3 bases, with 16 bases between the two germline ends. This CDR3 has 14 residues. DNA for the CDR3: TGTGCCAGCAAACCGACGGGGCCAGGCTACGAGCAGTACTTC. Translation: CASKPTGPGYEQYF.

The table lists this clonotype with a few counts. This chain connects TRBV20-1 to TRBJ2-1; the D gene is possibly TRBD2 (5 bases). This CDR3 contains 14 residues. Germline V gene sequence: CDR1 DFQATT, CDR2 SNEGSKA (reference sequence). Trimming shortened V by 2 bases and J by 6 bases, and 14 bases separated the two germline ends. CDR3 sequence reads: CSARTRSRFNEQFF. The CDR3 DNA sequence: TGCAGTGCTAGAACTAGATCGAGGTTCAATGAGCAGTTCTTC.

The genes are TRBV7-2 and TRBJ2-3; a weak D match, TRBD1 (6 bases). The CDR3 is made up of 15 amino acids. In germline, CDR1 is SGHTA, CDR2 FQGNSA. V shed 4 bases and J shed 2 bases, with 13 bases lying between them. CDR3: CASSSPRTATDTQYF. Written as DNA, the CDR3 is TGTGCCAGCAGCTCTCCTCGGACAGCCACAGATACGCAGTATTTT. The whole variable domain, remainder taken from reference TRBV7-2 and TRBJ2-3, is GAGVSQSPSNKVTEKGKDVELRCDPISGHTALYWYRQSLGQGLEFLIYFQGNSAPDKSGLPSDRFSAERTGGSVSTLTIQRTQQEDSAVYLCASSSPRTATDTQYFGPGTRLTVL.

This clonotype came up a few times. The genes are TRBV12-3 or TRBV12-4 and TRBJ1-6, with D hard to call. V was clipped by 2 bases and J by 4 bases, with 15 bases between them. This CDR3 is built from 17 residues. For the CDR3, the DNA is TGTGCCAGCAGTTTAATTCCCCTCGGACGGTATAATTCACCCCTCCACTTT. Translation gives CASSLIPLGRYNSPLHF.

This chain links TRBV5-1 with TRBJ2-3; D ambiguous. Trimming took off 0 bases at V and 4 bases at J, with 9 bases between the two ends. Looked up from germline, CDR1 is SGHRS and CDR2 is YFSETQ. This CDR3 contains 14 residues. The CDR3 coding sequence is TGCGCCAGCAGCTTGGCTAGTTTGCCAGATACGCAGTATTTT. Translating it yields CASSLASLPDTQYF.

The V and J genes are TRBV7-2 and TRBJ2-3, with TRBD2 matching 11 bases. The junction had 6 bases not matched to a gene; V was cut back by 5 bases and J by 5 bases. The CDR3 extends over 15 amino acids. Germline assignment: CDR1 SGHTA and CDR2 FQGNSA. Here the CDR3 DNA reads TGTGCCAGCAGCCTCTCTAGCGGGGGGTTAGATACGCAGTATTTT. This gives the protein CASSLSSGGLDTQYF.

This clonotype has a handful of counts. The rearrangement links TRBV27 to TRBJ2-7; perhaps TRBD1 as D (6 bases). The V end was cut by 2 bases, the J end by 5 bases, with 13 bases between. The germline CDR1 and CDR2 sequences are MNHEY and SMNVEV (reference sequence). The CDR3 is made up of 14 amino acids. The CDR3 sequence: CASSLRGGRDEQYF. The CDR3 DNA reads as TGTGCCAGCAGTTTAAGAGGGGGACGCGACGAGCAGTACTTC.

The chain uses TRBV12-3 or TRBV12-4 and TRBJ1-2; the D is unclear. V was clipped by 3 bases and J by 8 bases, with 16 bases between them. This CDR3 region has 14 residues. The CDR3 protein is CASSLGVPPRGYTF. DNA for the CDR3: TGTGCCAGCAGTTTGGGTGTCCCCCCTCGGGGCTACACCTTC.

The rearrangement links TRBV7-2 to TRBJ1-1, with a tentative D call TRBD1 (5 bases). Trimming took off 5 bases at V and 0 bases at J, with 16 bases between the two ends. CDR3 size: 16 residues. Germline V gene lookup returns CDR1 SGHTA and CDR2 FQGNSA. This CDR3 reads CASSGGLGGLNTEAFF. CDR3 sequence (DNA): TGTGCCAGCAGCGGGGGTCTCGGCGGCCTGAACACTGAAGCTTTCTTT.

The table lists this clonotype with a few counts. CDR3 residues: CAWSVSRPVQETQYF. The CDR3, as DNA: TGTGCCTGGAGTGTATCCCGTCCTGTCCAAGAGACCCAGTACTTC. The V call is TRBV30, the J call TRBJ2-5; D is ambiguous. CDR1 is GTSNPN, CDR2 SVGIG, per germline (reference sequence). The CDR3 is made up of 15 amino acids. Trimming cost V 0 bases and J 1 base, with 12 bases left between them. The full variable domain, rest sourced from reference TRBV30 and TRBJ2-5, is SQTIHQWPATLVQPVGSPLSLECTVEGTSNPNLYWYRQAAGRGLQLLFYSVGIGQISSEVPQNLSASRPQDRQFILSSKKLLLSDSGFYLCAWSVSRPVQETQYFGPGTRLLVL.

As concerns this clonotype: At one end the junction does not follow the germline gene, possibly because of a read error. The DNA for the CDR3 is TGTGCCAGCAGTCCCTACAGGGAACCCTCCTTC. Translating gives CASSPYREPSF. V usage is TRBV12-3 or TRBV12-4 and J usage is TRBJ1-2; possibly TRBD1 for D (6 bases). The CDR3 totals 11 residues.

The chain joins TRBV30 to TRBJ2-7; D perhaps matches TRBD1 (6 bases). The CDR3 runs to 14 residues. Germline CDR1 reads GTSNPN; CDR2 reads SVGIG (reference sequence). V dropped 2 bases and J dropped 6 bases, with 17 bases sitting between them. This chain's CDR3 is CAWSIRGPNTEQYF. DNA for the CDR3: TGTGCCTGGAGTATCAGGGGACCTAATACCGAGCAGTACTTC.

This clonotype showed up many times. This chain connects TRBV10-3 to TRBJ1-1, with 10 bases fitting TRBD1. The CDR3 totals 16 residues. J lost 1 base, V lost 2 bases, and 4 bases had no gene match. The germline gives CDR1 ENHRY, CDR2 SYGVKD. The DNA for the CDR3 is TGTGCCATCAGTGAGGACAGGGGGCATGGGAACACTGAAGCTTTCTTT. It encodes CAISEDRGHGNTEAFF.

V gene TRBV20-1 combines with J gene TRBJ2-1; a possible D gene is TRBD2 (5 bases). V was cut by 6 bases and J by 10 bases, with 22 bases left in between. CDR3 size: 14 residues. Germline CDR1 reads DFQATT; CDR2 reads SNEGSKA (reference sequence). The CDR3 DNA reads TGCAGTGCCCAGAGGAGCGGCCTCTTCAGGGAGCAGTTCTTC. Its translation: CSAQRSGLFREQFF.

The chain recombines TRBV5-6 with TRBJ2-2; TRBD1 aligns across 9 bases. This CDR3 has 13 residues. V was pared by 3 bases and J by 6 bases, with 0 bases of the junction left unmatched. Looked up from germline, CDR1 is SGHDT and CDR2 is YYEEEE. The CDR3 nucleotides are TGTGCCAGCAGCTGGGACAGGGCCGGGGAGCTGTTTTTT. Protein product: CASSWDRAGELFF.

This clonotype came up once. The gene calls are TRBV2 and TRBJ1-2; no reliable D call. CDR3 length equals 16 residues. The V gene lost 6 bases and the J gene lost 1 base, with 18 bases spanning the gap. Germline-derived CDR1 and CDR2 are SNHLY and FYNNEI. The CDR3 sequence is CASSQLGLNLNYGYTF. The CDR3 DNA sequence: TGTGCCAGCAGCCAACTGGGCCTCAATCTTAACTATGGCTACACCTTC.

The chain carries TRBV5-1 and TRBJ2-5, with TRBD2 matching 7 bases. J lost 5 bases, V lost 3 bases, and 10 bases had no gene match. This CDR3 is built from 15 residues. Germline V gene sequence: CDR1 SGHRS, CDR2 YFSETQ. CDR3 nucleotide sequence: TGCGCCAGCAGCTCGACCAGCGGGCGGGGGGAGACCCAGTACTTC. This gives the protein CASSSTSGRGETQYF. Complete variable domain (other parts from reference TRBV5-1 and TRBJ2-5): KAGVTQTPRYLIKTRGQQVTLSCSPISGHRSVSWYQQTPGQGLQFLFEYFSETQRNKGNFPGRFSGRQFSNSRSEMNVSTLELGDSALYLCASSSTSGRGETQYFGPGTRLLVL.

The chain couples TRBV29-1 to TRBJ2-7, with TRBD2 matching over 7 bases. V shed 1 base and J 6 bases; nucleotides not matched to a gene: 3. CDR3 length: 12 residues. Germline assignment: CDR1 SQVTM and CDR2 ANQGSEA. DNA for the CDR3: TGCAGCGTTGAAGGGACTAGTTCCGAGCAGTACTTC. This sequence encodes CSVEGTSSEQYF.

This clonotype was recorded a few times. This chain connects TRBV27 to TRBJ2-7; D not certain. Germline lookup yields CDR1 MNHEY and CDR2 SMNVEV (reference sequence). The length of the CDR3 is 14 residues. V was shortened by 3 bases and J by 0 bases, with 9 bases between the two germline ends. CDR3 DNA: TGTGCCAGCAGTTTTAAAGGTTACTCCTACGAGCAGTACTTC. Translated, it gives CASSFKGYSYEQYF.

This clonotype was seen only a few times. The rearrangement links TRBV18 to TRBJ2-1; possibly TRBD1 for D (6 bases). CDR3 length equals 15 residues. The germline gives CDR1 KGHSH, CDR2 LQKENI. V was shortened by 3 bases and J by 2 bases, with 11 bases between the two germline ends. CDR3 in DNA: TGTGCCAGCTCACCTCTGGGGGCGGCCTACAATGAGCAGTTCTTC. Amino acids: CASSPLGAAYNEQFF.

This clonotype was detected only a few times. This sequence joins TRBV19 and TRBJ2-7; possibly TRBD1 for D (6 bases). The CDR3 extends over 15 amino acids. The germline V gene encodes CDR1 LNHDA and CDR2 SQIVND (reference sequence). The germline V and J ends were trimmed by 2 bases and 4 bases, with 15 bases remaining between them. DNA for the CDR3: TGTGCCAGTAGTATACTCGAGACAGGACGATACGAGCAGTACTTC. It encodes CASSILETGRYEQYF.

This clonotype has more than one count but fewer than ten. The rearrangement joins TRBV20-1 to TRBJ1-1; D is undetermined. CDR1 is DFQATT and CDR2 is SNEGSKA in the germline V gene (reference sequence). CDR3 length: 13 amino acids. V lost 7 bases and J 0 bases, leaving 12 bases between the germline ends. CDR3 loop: CSVSSPMNTEAFF. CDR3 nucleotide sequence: TGCAGTGTCTCGTCACCGATGAACACTGAAGCTTTCTTT.

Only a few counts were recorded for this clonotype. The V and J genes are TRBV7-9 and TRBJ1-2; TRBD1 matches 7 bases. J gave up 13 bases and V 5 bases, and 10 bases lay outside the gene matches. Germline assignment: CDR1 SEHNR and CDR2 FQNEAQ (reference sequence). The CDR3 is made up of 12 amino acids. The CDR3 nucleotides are TGTGCCAGCAGCCGAGACAGGGCCATCATCACCTTC. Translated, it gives CASSRDRAIITF.

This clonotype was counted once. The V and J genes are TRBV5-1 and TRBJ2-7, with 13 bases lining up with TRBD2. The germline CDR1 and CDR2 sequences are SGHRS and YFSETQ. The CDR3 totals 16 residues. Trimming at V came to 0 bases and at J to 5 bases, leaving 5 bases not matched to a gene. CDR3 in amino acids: CASSLGTSGRINEQYF. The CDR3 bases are TGCGCCAGCAGCTTGGGGACTAGCGGGAGAATCAACGAGCAGTACTTC.